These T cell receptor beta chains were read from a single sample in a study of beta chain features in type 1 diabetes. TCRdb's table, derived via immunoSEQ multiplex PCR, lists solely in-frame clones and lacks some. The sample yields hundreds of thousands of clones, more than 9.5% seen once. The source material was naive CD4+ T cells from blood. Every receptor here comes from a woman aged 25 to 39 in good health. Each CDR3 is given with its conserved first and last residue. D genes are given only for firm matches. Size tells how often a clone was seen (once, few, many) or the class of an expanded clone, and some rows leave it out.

CASSSPGLTKEKLFF TGTGCCAGTAGTTCCCCGGGACTGACGAAGGAAAAACTGTTTTTT - - TRBJ1-4 TRBV19
CASSFTPRTPSYEQYF TGTGCCAGCAGCTTTACGCCAAGGACTCCCTCCTACGAGCAGTACTTC - - TRBJ2-7 TRBV7-2
CASSPLPSEQFF TGTGCCAGCTCACCACTCCCCTCGGAGCAGTTCTTC - few TRBJ2-1 TRBV18
CASSRDREETQYF TGTGCCAGCAGCCGGGACAGGGAAGAGACCCAGTACTTC TRBD1 - TRBJ2-5 TRBV6-6
CASRNRVEAFF TGTGCCAGCAGAAACAGGGTTGAAGCTTTCTTT - - TRBJ1-1 TRBV6-5
CAISKGSGEALYEQYF TGTGCCATCAGCAAGGGTTCGGGGGAAGCCCTCTACGAGCAGTACTTC - few TRBJ2-7 TRBV10-3
CASSQGSRQGNWETQYF TGCGCCAGCAGCCAAGGTTCACGGCAGGGGAATTGGGAGACCCAGTACTTC - few TRBJ2-5 TRBV4-3
CASSLPVGGGPGNEQFF TGTGCCAGCAGTTTGCCCGTCGGGGGAGGGCCGGGCAATGAGCAGTTCTTC TRBD2 - TRBJ2-1 TRBV5-4
CASSLVVIRGRAGTDTQYF TGTGCCAGCAGCTTAGTAGTGATTAGGGGCAGGGCAGGCACAGATACGCAGTATTTT - few TRBJ2-3 TRBV7-2
CASSSPGLAGYNEQFF TGCGCCAGCAGCTCCCCCGGACTAGCGGGCTACAATGAGCAGTTCTTC TRBD2 - TRBJ2-1 TRBV5-1
CASSLRTSGSADTQYF TGTGCCAGCAGTCTCCGGACTAGCGGGTCCGCAGATACGCAGTATTTT TRBD2 few TRBJ2-3 TRBV27
CASSGQGTDTQYF TGTGCCAGCAGCGGACAGGGGACAGATACGCAGTATTTT TRBD1 once TRBJ2-3 TRBV7-3
CASSLDGVYNEQFF TGTGCCAGCAGCTTAGACGGGGTTTACAATGAGCAGTTCTTC - few TRBJ2-1 TRBV7-8
CASSPPDISYNEQFF TGTGCCAGCAGCCCTCCGGACATCTCCTACAATGAGCAGTTCTTC - few TRBJ2-1 TRBV5-6
CASSANRELLRSNQPQHF TGTGCCAGCAGTGCCAACAGAGAACTCCTACGTAGCAATCAGCCCCAGCATTTT - - TRBJ1-5 TRBV27
CASSPGTSGSYEQFF TGTGCCAGCAGCCCCGGGACTAGCGGGAGCTATGAGCAGTTCTTC TRBD2 few TRBJ2-1 TRBV5-4
CSVLAGLDSYEQYF TGCAGCGTTCTAGCGGGATTAGACTCCTACGAGCAGTACTTC TRBD2 - TRBJ2-7 TRBV29-1
CASSSTLGLQETQYF TGTGCCAGCAGCTCTACATTGGGACTACAAGAGACCCAGTACTTC TRBD2 few TRBJ2-5 TRBV7-9
CASSWTGSKNIQYF TGTGCCAGCAGCTGGACAGGAAGCAAAAACATTCAGTACTTC TRBD1 - TRBJ2-4 TRBV7-9
CASSRRAERSYNEQFF TGTGCCAGCAGCAGAAGAGCGGAGAGGTCCTACAATGAGCAGTTCTTC - few TRBJ2-1 TRBV7-8
CASSDGQGLIRDF TGTGCCAGCAGTGACGGACAGGGCCTAATCCGGGATTTT TRBD1 - TRBJ2-3 TRBV6-1
CASSKKTTANTDTQYF TGTGCCAGCAGCAAAAAAACGACAGCGAACACAGATACGCAGTATTTT - few TRBJ2-3 TRBV21-1
CASSPPGTAGTSIYEQYF TGTGCCAGCTCACCACCGGGGACAGCCGGGACTAGCATCTACGAGCAGTACTTC TRBD2 - TRBJ2-7 TRBV18
CAWSEPGTMINEQFF TGTGCCTGGAGTGAGCCCGGGACTATGATCAATGAGCAGTTCTTC TRBD2 - TRBJ2-1 TRBV30
CASSDLTGNRETQYF TGTGCCAGCAGTGATTTGACGGGTAATCGGGAGACCCAGTACTTC - - TRBJ2-5 TRBV2
CASSDGSNTGELFF TGTGCCAGCTCGGACGGGAGTAACACCGGGGAGCTGTTTTTT - few TRBJ2-2 TRBV18
CASSVGGSSYNEQFF TGTGCCAGCAGTGTCGGAGGGAGCTCCTACAATGAGCAGTTCTTC - few TRBJ2-1 TRBV2
CASRALENEQFF TGTGCCAGCAGAGCCCTAGAGAATGAGCAGTTCTTC - - TRBJ2-1 TRBV9
CASSYLEGGIQYF TGTGCCAGCAGTTATTTAGAAGGCGGCATTCAGTACTTC - few TRBJ2-4 TRBV11-2
CASSSLEAYEQYF TGTGCCAGCTCTTCACTAGAAGCGTACGAGCAGTACTTC - - TRBJ2-7 TRBV18
CASSLGLADEQFF TGTGCCAGCAGCTTAGGACTAGCGGATGAGCAGTTCTTC TRBD2 - TRBJ2-1 TRBV11-1
CASSQDPAREQFF TGTGCCAGCAGCCAAGATCCTGCGAGGGAGCAGTTCTTC - many TRBJ2-1 TRBV14
CASSPDRSYGYTF TGTGCCAGCAGCCCGGACAGGTCCTATGGCTACACCTTC TRBD1 - TRBJ1-2 TRBV4-2
CASSSVAGGRTDTQYF TGTGCCAGCAGCTCCGTAGCGGGAGGGCGCACAGATACGCAGTATTTT TRBD2 few TRBJ2-3 TRBV7-3
CASSPGLAGGDEQFF TGTGCCAGCAGCCCCGGACTAGCGGGGGGAGATGAGCAGTTCTTC TRBD2 few TRBJ2-1 TRBV5-4
CASRVGREVYNEQFF TGCGCCAGTCGGGTCGGGCGGGAGGTCTACAATGAGCAGTTCTTC TRBD2 - TRBJ2-1 TRBV5-1
CASSFPQGPPYEQYF TGTGCCAGCAGTTTCCCACAGGGACCGCCGTACGAGCAGTACTTC - - TRBJ2-7 TRBV28
CASSRGNQPQHF TGTGCCAGCAGCAGGGGCAATCAGCCCCAGCATTTT - - TRBJ1-5 TRBV6-5
CASSYRGGTEAFF TGTGCCAGCAGTTACAGGGGGGGCACTGAAGCTTTCTTT - - TRBJ1-1 TRBV6-5
CASRKAAETQYF TGTGCCAGCAGGAAAGCGGCGGAGACCCAGTACTTC - few TRBJ2-5 TRBV7-2
CASSLVPLAGNTGELFF TGTGCCAGCAGTTTAGTTCCCCTAGCGGGTAACACCGGGGAGCTGTTTTTT TRBD2 few TRBJ2-2 TRBV7-3
CASSQDVAGISNEQFF TGTGCCAGCAGCCAAGATGTAGCGGGGATTTCGAATGAGCAGTTCTTC TRBD2 - TRBJ2-1 TRBV14
CASRRNYGLAGYEQYF TGTGCCAGCAGGCGGAACTACGGACTAGCGGGTTATGAGCAGTACTTC TRBD2 - TRBJ2-7 TRBV7-2
CAWSVRRPPMNTEAFF TGTGCCTGGAGTGTACGGAGACCCCCTATGAACACTGAAGCTTTCTTT - - TRBJ1-1 TRBV30
CASSLGGHLAGGRETQYF TGTGCCAGCAGCTTAGGGGGACATCTCGCGGGAGGAAGGGAGACCCAGTACTTC TRBD2 few TRBJ2-5 TRBV7-9
CASSPRTNYGYTF TGTGCCAGCAGTCCCCGGACAAACTATGGCTACACCTTC - - TRBJ1-2 TRBV6-5
CASSITGTPSGRRDEQFF TGTGCCAGCAGCATTACCGGGACTCCGAGCGGGAGAAGAGATGAGCAGTTCTTC TRBD2 - TRBJ2-1 TRBV7-2
CASRTSGGTSYNEQFF TGCGCCAGCAGAACTAGCGGGGGTACTTCCTACAATGAGCAGTTCTTC TRBD2 - TRBJ2-1 TRBV5-1
CAISALPSGNNYEQYF TGTGCCATCAGTGCACTTCCTAGCGGTAATAACTACGAGCAGTACTTC TRBD2 - TRBJ2-7 TRBV10-3
CASSVGPPLAGYNEQFF TGTGCCAGCAGCGTAGGGCCTCCCCTGGCGGGGTACAATGAGCAGTTCTTC - few TRBJ2-1 TRBV9
CSAKGDRGHSDTQYF TGCAGCGCAAAAGGGGACAGGGGGCATTCAGATACGCAGTATTTT TRBD1 few TRBJ2-3 TRBV29-1
CASSAGEPQHGYTF TGTGCCAGCAGCGCCGGGGAACCGCAACATGGCTACACCTTC - few TRBJ1-2 TRBV9
CSVRRGSNTEAFF TGCAGCGTTCGAAGGGGATCCAACACTGAAGCTTTCTTT - few TRBJ1-1 TRBV29-1
CASSLGGPNVLTF TGTGCCAGCAGCTTAGGAGGTCCCAACGTCCTGACTTTC - few TRBJ2-6 TRBV7-9